Detailed here is one T cell receptor (beta chain). This sample is drawn from a study of blood T cell repertoires in COVID-19. The table came from immunoSEQ multiplex PCR; TCRdb's copy has only in-frame clones and leaves some out. The sample contains roughly 460,000 clones, about 90% of which appear only once. Germline V CDR1 and CDR2: MNHEY, SVGAGI. This CDR3 is built from 13 residues. The V and J ends lost 8 bases and 8 bases respectively, with 13 bases between them. This receptor was taken from a man between 18 and 35 years old with COVID-19, enrolled during active disease. The specimen was peripheral blood. This rearrangement joins TRBV6-5 to TRBJ1-6; TRBD1 might be the D (5 bases). The CDR3 nucleotides read TGTGCCAGCGTAGGGACTTTTGATTCACCCCTCCACTTT. This translates into CASVGTFDSPLHF.